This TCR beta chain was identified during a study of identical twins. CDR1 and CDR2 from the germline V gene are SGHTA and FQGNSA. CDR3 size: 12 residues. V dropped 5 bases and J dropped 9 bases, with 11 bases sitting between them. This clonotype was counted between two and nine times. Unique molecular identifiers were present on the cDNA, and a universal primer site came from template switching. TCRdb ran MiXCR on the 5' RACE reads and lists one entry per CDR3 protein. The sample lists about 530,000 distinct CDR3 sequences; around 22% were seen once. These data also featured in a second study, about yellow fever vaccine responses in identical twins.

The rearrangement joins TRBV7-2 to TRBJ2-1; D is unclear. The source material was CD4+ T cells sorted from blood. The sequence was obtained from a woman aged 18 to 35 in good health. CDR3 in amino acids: CASSMSLGEQFF. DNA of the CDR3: TGTGCCAGCAGCATGTCACTGGGTGAGCAGTTCTTC.